Shown below are 23 T cell receptor beta chains from a single sample sequenced in a study of blood T cell repertoires in COVID-19. Clones were sequenced by immunoSEQ multiplex PCR, and TCRdb holds only the in-frame ones, with some missing. The table shows about 99,000 clones, with around 82% occurring only once. The sequenced sample consisted of peripheral blood. These receptors were taken from a human donor in a cohort sampled during active or convalescent COVID-19.

CDR3 residues: CASSPPGTDTQYF. The CDR3 DNA reads as TGTGCCAGCAGCCCCCCGGGTACAGATACGCAGTATTTT. J is TRBJ2-3 and V is TRBV3-1 (or the pseudogene TRBV3-2); D unclear. The CDR3 covers 13 residues. V lost 4 bases to trimming and J lost 3 bases, with 8 bases between them. CDR1 LGHDT and CDR2 YNNKEL come from the germline V gene (reference sequence).

By frequency in the sample, this clone is medium-sized (0.01 to 0.1%). The chain combines TRBV3-1 (or the pseudogene TRBV3-2) with TRBJ2-2; 16 nucleotides agree with TRBD2. J was trimmed by 6 bases and V by 1 base; bases with no gene match: 8. From germline, CDR1 is LGHDT and CDR2 YNNKEL (reference sequence). The CDR3 is made up of 19 amino acids. The CDR3 DNA reads TGTGCCAGCAGCCAAGTCGGTGGGACTAGCGGGGGGGCCGCCGGGGAGCTGTTTTTT. Amino acid sequence: CASSQVGGTSGGAAGELFF.

The V and J genes are TRBV2 and TRBJ1-2; D is ambiguous. Trimming stripped 2 bases from V and 2 bases from J, with 9 bases between. The CDR3 has 14 amino acids. Germline CDR1 reads SNHLY; CDR2 reads FYNNEI. CDR3: CASSEYPVNYGYTF. For the CDR3, the DNA is TGTGCCAGCAGTGAATATCCAGTCAACTATGGCTACACCTTC. The complete variable domain, with remaining parts taken from reference TRBV2 and TRBJ1-2, reads EPEVTQTPSHQVTQMGQEVILRCVPISNHLYFYWYRQILGQKVEFLVSFYNNEISEKSEIFDDQFSVERPDGSNFTLKIRSTKLEDSAMYFCASSEYPVNYGYTFGSGTRLTVV.

The chain uses TRBV12-3 or TRBV12-4 and TRBJ1-5; D is perhaps TRBD1 (6 bases). The CDR3 sequence is 13 residues long. The germline V and J ends were trimmed by 6 bases and 6 bases, with 12 bases remaining between them. The CDR3 bases are TGTGCCAGCAGCACAGGGCGCCGTCAGCCCCAGCATTTT. This translates into CASSTGRRQPQHF.

This sequence joins TRBV11-2 and TRBJ2-7; 11 bases fit TRBD2. The CDR3 length is 15 residues. V trimming: 1 base; J trimming: 3 bases; junction bases outside the gene matches: 2. The germline V gene has CDR1 SGHAT and CDR2 FQNNGV. The CDR3 loop reads CASSLGLAGYYEQYF. The CDR3 coding sequence is TGTGCCAGCAGCTTAGGACTAGCGGGATACTACGAGCAGTACTTC.

The chain is built from TRBV4-1 and TRBJ1-3; possibly TRBD1 for D (5 bases). The CDR3 extends over 15 amino acids. Germline CDR1 reads MGHRA; CDR2 reads YSYEKL. Trimming shortened V by 0 bases and J by 1 base, and 7 bases separated the two germline ends. The CDR3 nucleotides are TGCGCCAGCAGCCAAGAACCAGGGTCTGGAAACACCATATATTTT. Translated: CASSQEPGSGNTIYF.

With regard to this clone: One end of the junction fails to match germline, which may point to a read error. The chain is built from TRBV3-1 (or the pseudogene TRBV3-2) and TRBJ1-1, with D unresolved. CDR1 is LGHDT and CDR2 is YNNKEL in the germline V gene (reference sequence). The length of the CDR3 is 12 residues. CDR3 amino acids: CASRQAGLEAFF. The DNA of the CDR3 is TGTGCCAGCAGACAAGCCGGACTTGAAGCTTTCTTT.

V is TRBV9 and J is TRBJ1-6; 10 bases agree with TRBD1. Unmatched junction bases numbered 6, after V lost 2 bases and J lost 4 bases. CDR1 and CDR2 from the germline V gene are SGDLS and YYNGEE. This CDR3 comprises 17 residues. CDR3: CASSVGQGNSYNSPLHF. The DNA for the CDR3 is TGTGCCAGCAGCGTGGGACAGGGGAATAGTTATAATTCACCCCTCCACTTT.

With respect to this clone: Other DNA sequences in the sample encode the same CDR3. The chain joins TRBV5-1 to TRBJ2-7; D may be TRBD2 (5 bases). V lost 0 bases and J 0 bases, leaving 10 bases between the germline ends. Germline V gene sequence: CDR1 SGHRS, CDR2 YFSETQ. This CDR3 has 15 residues. The CDR3 coding sequence is TGCGCCAGCAGCTTGGCTGCGGGCCTCTCCTACGAGCAGTACTTC. Translating it yields CASSLAAGLSYEQYF.

This CDR3 reads CASSFAQTGANVLTF. CDR3 sequence (DNA): TGTGCCAGCAGTTTTGCACAGACAGGGGCCAACGTCCTGACTTTC. This rearrangement joins TRBV28 to TRBJ2-6; no clear D. Trimming cost V 3 bases and J 4 bases, with 10 bases left between them. The length of the CDR3 is 15 residues. From germline, CDR1 is MDHEN and CDR2 SYDVKM.

This clone was observed a few times. The rearrangement joins TRBV15 to TRBJ2-1; 8 bases are shared with TRBD1. J gave up 5 bases and V 0 bases, and 3 bases lay outside the gene matches. Germline CDR1 is LNHNV and CDR2 is YYDKDF (reference sequence). The CDR3 is made up of 15 amino acids. Here the CDR3 DNA reads TGTGCCACCAGCAGAGATTGGGGACAGGACAATGAGCAGTTCTTC. This encodes CATSRDWGQDNEQFF.

The chain has TRBV11-3 and TRBJ1-1; possibly TRBD1 for D (5 bases). Germline loops: CDR1 SGHNT, CDR2 YENEEA. Trimming removed 4 bases at V and 0 bases at J, with 18 bases between. The CDR3 is 17 amino acids. The CDR3 sequence: CASSSSGTAGMNTEAFF. Here the CDR3 DNA reads TGTGCCAGCAGCTCTTCCGGGACTGCGGGCATGAACACTGAAGCTTTCTTT.

This chain links TRBV11-3 with TRBJ1-1, with 9 positions matching TRBD1. V lost 4 bases, J lost 0 bases, and 18 bases stayed unmatched. The CDR3 spans 20 residues. CDR1 and CDR2 (germline): SGHNT, YENEEA. The CDR3 region has the DNA TGTGCCAGCAGCTCGCCCCGGGTAGGACAGGGGCTCCCCATGAACACTGAAGCTTTCTTT. Protein: CASSSPRVGQGLPMNTEAFF.

This rearrangement joins TRBV5-1 to TRBJ2-1; D is possibly TRBD1 (5 bases). Germline CDR1 and CDR2: SGHRS and YFSETQ. This CDR3 comprises 12 residues. Trimming took off 1 base at V and 8 bases at J, with 7 bases between the two ends. The DNA for the CDR3 is TGCGCCAGCAGCTTGCTAGGGGATGAGCAGTTCTTC. Encoded protein: CASSLLGDEQFF.

The V call is TRBV11-2, the J call TRBJ1-2; D call uncertain. CDR1 SGHAT and CDR2 FQNNGV come from the germline V gene. Trimming left V 4 bases short and J 6 bases short, with 15 bases between. There are 14 residues in the CDR3. CDR3: CASSSFGRADGYTF. CDR3 nucleotide sequence: TGTGCCAGCAGCTCCTTCGGGCGGGCGGATGGCTACACCTTC. Drawing the rest from reference TRBV11-2 and TRBJ1-2, the complete variable domain is EAGVAQSPRYKIIEKRQSVAFWCNPISGHATLYWYQQILGQGPKLLIQFQNNGVVDDSQLPKDRFSAERLKGVDSTLKIQPAKLEDSAVYLCASSSFGRADGYTFGSGTRLTVV.

The J gene is TRBJ2-7, the V gene TRBV5-1; D possibly corresponds to TRBD2 (5 bases). The germline V gene encodes CDR1 SGHRS and CDR2 YFSETQ. The length of the CDR3 is 13 residues. Trimming removed 0 bases from V and 6 bases from J, with 10 bases in between. The DNA for the CDR3 is TGCGCCAGCAGCTTGGTTACGGGATCCGAGCAGTACTTC. As protein: CASSLVTGSEQYF. Full variable domain (remainder filled in from reference TRBV5-1 and TRBJ2-7): KAGVTQTPRYLIKTRGQQVTLSCSPISGHRSVSWYQQTPGQGLQFLFEYFSETQRNKGNFPGRFSGRQFSNSRSEMNVSTLELGDSALYLCASSLVTGSEQYFGPGTRLTVT.

The chain carries TRBV7-2 and TRBJ2-5; 7 bases map to TRBD2. The CDR3 loop spans 14 amino acids. Germline values: CDR1 SGHTA, CDR2 FQGNSA. V shed 1 base and J 5 bases; nucleotides not matched to a gene: 4. The CDR3 region is CASSLGGGWETQYF. The CDR3 coding sequence is TGTGCCAGCAGCTTAGGGGGGGGATGGGAGACCCAGTACTTC.

The rearrangement joins TRBV24-1 to TRBJ1-1; D is unresolved. The germline V and J ends were trimmed by 5 bases and 3 bases, with 9 bases remaining between them. Germline-derived CDR1 and CDR2 are KGHDR and SFDVKD. The CDR3 sequence is 13 residues long. The CDR3 sequence is CATSVTVDTEAFF. CDR3 bases: TGTGCCACCAGTGTTACGGTTGACACTGAAGCTTTCTTT.

The chain carries TRBV6-5 and TRBJ2-7; 9 positions match TRBD1. V lost 6 bases to trimming and J lost 4 bases; unmatched junction nucleotides: 10. This CDR3 has 15 amino acids. Germline V gives CDR1 MNHEY, CDR2 SVGAGI. The DNA of the CDR3 is TGTGCCAGCAGCGGACAACCGGGACAGGGTTACGAGCAGTACTTC. It translates to CASSGQPGQGYEQYF.

The chain links TRBV20-1 to TRBJ2-7; 13 bases map to TRBD2. Germline CDR1 reads DFQATT; CDR2 reads SNEGSKA (reference sequence). The V and J ends lost 3 bases and 4 bases, in that order; junction bases with no gene match: 3. The CDR3 runs 14 residues. The CDR3 loop is CSASPGLAGYEQYF. In nucleotides, the CDR3 is TGCAGTGCTAGTCCGGGACTAGCGGGGTACGAGCAGTACTTC.

V is TRBV24-1 and J is TRBJ1-5; TRBD1 is a possible D gene (6 bases). Germline CDR1 is KGHDR and CDR2 is SFDVKD. The CDR3 runs to 15 residues. V gave up 5 bases and J gave up 7 bases, with 17 bases separating them. The DNA for the CDR3 is TGTGCCACCAGTGCTGGCAGGGGAACGGGGCAGCCCCAGCATTTT. Amino acids: CATSAGRGTGQPQHF.

The chain couples TRBV29-1 to TRBJ1-2, with D possibly TRBD1 on 5 matching bases. Looked up from germline, CDR1 is SQVTM and CDR2 is ANQGSEA. This CDR3 comprises 13 residues. The V gene lost 6 bases and the J gene lost 0 bases, with 11 bases spanning the gap. The DNA for the CDR3 is TGCAGCGTCCCGACAGCAGCTAACTATGGCTACACCTTC. Translation gives CSVPTAANYGYTF.

The V call is TRBV11-3, the J call TRBJ1-4; unclear D gene. Germline V CDR1 and CDR2: SGHNT, YENEEA. Trimming cost V 3 bases and J 14 bases, with 22 bases left between them. The CDR3 is made up of 15 amino acids. The DNA of the CDR3 is TGTGCCAGCAGCTTCGGTCTTAGGCAAGGAGAGAGGCTGTTTTTT. Protein: CASSFGLRQGERLFF.